A single sample gave rise to the 2 T cell receptor beta chains below, sequenced in a study of neurological immune-mediated disorders. TCRdb recomputed calls from the 5' RACE reads with MiXCR, one row per CDR3 protein. The sample includes approximately 48,000 distinct CDR3 sequences, around 2.9% of them seen just once. Source material: PBMCs. The receptors come from a woman aged 50 to 60 with multiple sclerosis.

This clonotype occurred many times. This chain joins TRBV7-8 and TRBJ2-1; a weak D match, TRBD1 (5 bases). This CDR3 comprises 14 residues. Germline-derived CDR1 and CDR2 are SGHVS and FQNEAQ. The ends were cut back, 1 base at V and 8 bases at J, with 12 bases in the middle. The CDR3, as DNA: TGTGCCAGCAGCTTAGGACCGTCCAGGGATGAGCAGTTCTTC. It encodes CASSLGPSRDEQFF.

This clonotype appeared many times. This sequence joins TRBV5-1 and TRBJ2-2; no clear D gene. Trimming removed 3 bases at V and 3 bases at J, with 12 bases between. Germline CDR1 and CDR2: SGHRS and YFSETQ. This CDR3 spans 15 amino acids. CDR3 sequence reads: CASSSGNLDTGELFF. As DNA, the CDR3 is TGCGCCAGCAGCTCTGGAAATTTGGACACCGGGGAGCTGTTTTTT.